The sequence of this T cell receptor (beta chain) was determined in a study of blood T cell repertoires in COVID-19. Study-wide background: Acute and convalescent COVID-19 specimens originated in the United States, Italy and Spain. From T cells, B-cell-depleted T cells, or PBMCs came the material, which was cDNA or gDNA.

The V gene's germline CDR1 is LGHDT and CDR2 YNNKEL (reference sequence). The CDR3 loop spans 16 amino acids. The V gene lost 0 bases and the J gene lost 1 base, with 12 bases spanning the gap. In the study's own analysis: Estimation of nucleated cell counts was performed using reference gene primer amplification. Data came from immunoSEQ multiplex PCR; TCRdb stores just in-frame clones and leaves some out. V and J calls and clone size are those listed in that table; D and trimming were worked out from the DNA. The data contain over 85,000 clones, around 90% of them singletons. The TCR was taken from a male donor with acute or convalescent COVID-19. Specimen: peripheral blood. The rearrangement uses TRBV3-1 (or the pseudogene TRBV3-2) and TRBJ1-2, with D unclear. This chain's CDR3 is CASSQEGGGFNYGYTF. For the CDR3, the DNA is TGTGCCAGCAGCCAAGAGGGAGGCGGATTTAACTATGGCTACACCTTC.